This is a list of T cell receptor beta chains from one sample in a study of cytomegalovirus exposure and HLA in healthy donors. This table comes from immunoSEQ multiplex PCR, and its TCRdb copy is limited to in-frame clones, with some not included. The sample lists 130,000 or so clones; 85% to 90% were seen once. Sample: PBMCs. All receptors derive from a man younger than 40 in good health and CMV-seronegative. Both conserved end residues are part of each CDR3. A D gene is named only where the DNA matches it firmly. For some rows the clone size is stated as once, few or many, or as a class when expanded; others skip it.

d_gene: -
len: 15
j_gene: TRBJ1-1
v_gene: TRBV4-1
abundance: -
CDR3aa: CASSQETVILTEAFF
CDR3nt: TGCGCCAGCAGCCAAGAGACAGTCATACTTACTGAAGCTTTCTTT

d_gene: -
len: 14
j_gene: TRBJ2-5
v_gene: TRBV21-1
abundance: -
CDR3aa: CASSPNRVQETQYF
CDR3nt: TGTGCCAGCAGCCCTAACAGGGTCCAAGAGACCCAGTACTTC

d_gene: -
len: 14
j_gene: TRBJ2-5
v_gene: TRBV7-8
abundance: -
CDR3aa: CASSLGGVRETQYF
CDR3nt: TGTGCCAGCAGCTTAGGGGGGGTCCGAGAGACCCAGTACTTC

d_gene: TRBD1
len: 13
j_gene: TRBJ2-7
v_gene: TRBV5-4
abundance: -
CDR3aa: CASSWGQYYEQYF
CDR3nt: TGTGCCAGCAGCTGGGGACAGTACTACGAGCAGTACTTC

d_gene: TRBD1
len: 16
j_gene: TRBJ1-6
v_gene: TRBV15
abundance: -
CDR3aa: CATSRDRSGGNSPLHF
CDR3nt: TGTGCCACCAGCAGAGATCGGTCAGGGGGGAATTCACCCCTCCACTTT

d_gene: -
len: 15
j_gene: TRBJ1-5
v_gene: TRBV6-1
abundance: -
CDR3aa: CASSEAWTNNQPQHF
CDR3nt: TGTGCCAGCAGTGAAGCGTGGACAAACAATCAGCCCCAGCATTTT

d_gene: TRBD1
len: 17
j_gene: TRBJ1-5
v_gene: TRBV5-1
abundance: -
CDR3aa: CASPRRDRGRSNQPQHF
CDR3nt: TGCGCCAGCCCGAGGAGGGACAGGGGTCGAAGCAATCAGCCCCAGCATTTT

d_gene: -
len: 12
j_gene: TRBJ1-3
v_gene: TRBV7-6
abundance: -
CDR3aa: CASSGPGATIYF
CDR3nt: TGTGCCAGCAGCGGGCCAGGGGCCACCATATATTTT

d_gene: -
len: 14
j_gene: TRBJ1-3
v_gene: TRBV13
abundance: -
CDR3aa: CASRLGTFLDTIYF
CDR3nt: TGTGCCAGCAGACTAGGGACATTTCTTGACACCATATATTTT

d_gene: TRBD1
len: 16
j_gene: TRBJ1-2
v_gene: TRBV5-4
abundance: -
CDR3aa: CASSLIQTGRSLYYTF
CDR3nt: TGTGCCAGCAGCTTGATTCAGACAGGGAGGTCCCTCTACTACACCTTC

d_gene: TRBD2
len: 17
j_gene: TRBJ2-1
v_gene: TRBV28
abundance: -
CDR3aa: CASPSGTSGGADNEQFF
CDR3nt: TGTGCCAGCCCTTCTGGGACTAGCGGGGGGGCCGACAATGAGCAGTTCTTC

d_gene: -
len: 14
j_gene: TRBJ1-2
v_gene: TRBV6-5
abundance: -
CDR3aa: CASSSPGGGFGYTF
CDR3nt: TGTGCCAGCAGTTCCCCGGGGGGGGGTTTTGGCTACACCTTC

d_gene: TRBD1
len: 14
j_gene: TRBJ1-2
v_gene: TRBV6-5
abundance: -
CDR3aa: CASRLDRNIYGYTF
CDR3nt: TGTGCCAGCAGATTGGACAGGAACATCTATGGCTACACCTTC

d_gene: TRBD1
len: 15
j_gene: TRBJ2-7
v_gene: TRBV7-2
abundance: -
CDR3aa: CASSPWTGASYEQYF
CDR3nt: TGTGCCAGCAGCCCCTGGACAGGGGCCTCCTACGAGCAGTACTTC

d_gene: TRBD1
len: 16
j_gene: TRBJ1-4
v_gene: TRBV4-1
abundance: medium-sized
CDR3aa: CASSGRDREVHEKLFF
CDR3nt: TGCGCCAGCAGCGGCCGGGACAGGGAGGTTCATGAAAAACTGTTTTTT

d_gene: TRBD1
len: 14
j_gene: TRBJ1-1
v_gene: TRBV6-5
abundance: -
CDR3aa: CASSYGGQGAEAFF
CDR3nt: TGTGCCAGCAGTTACGGGGGACAGGGGGCTGAAGCTTTCTTT

d_gene: -
len: 13
j_gene: TRBJ1-2
v_gene: TRBV28
abundance: -
CDR3aa: CASSLSRGYGYTF
CDR3nt: TGTGCCAGCAGTTTAAGCAGGGGTTATGGCTACACCTTC

d_gene: TRBD1
len: 14
j_gene: TRBJ1-2
v_gene: TRBV6-5
abundance: -
CDR3aa: CASSLGQGAYGYTF
CDR3nt: TGTGCCAGCAGTCTGGGACAGGGGGCCTATGGCTACACCTTC

d_gene: -
len: 15
j_gene: TRBJ1-6
v_gene: TRBV19
abundance: -
CDR3aa: CASSINGGFNSPLHF
CDR3nt: TGTGCCAGTAGTATCAACGGGGGGTTTAATTCACCCCTCCACTTT

d_gene: TRBD1
len: 14
j_gene: TRBJ1-5
v_gene: TRBV6-5
abundance: -
CDR3aa: CASSADRSDLPQHF
CDR3nt: TGTGCCAGCAGTGCGGACAGGTCGGATCTGCCCCAGCATTTT

d_gene: -
len: 14
j_gene: TRBJ1-1
v_gene: TRBV19
abundance: few
CDR3aa: CASSNFRGNTEAFF
CDR3nt: TGTGCCAGTAGTAATTTCAGGGGGAACACTGAAGCTTTCTTT

d_gene: TRBD1
len: 15
j_gene: TRBJ2-7
v_gene: TRBV7-8
abundance: -
CDR3aa: CASSFTRGRIYEQYF
CDR3nt: TGTGCCAGCAGCTTTACGAGGGGGCGAATCTACGAGCAGTACTTC

d_gene: TRBD1
len: 15
j_gene: TRBJ1-5
v_gene: TRBV27
abundance: -
CDR3aa: CASSFGTGGNQPQHF
CDR3nt: TGTGCCAGCAGTTTCGGGACAGGGGGCAATCAGCCCCAGCATTTT

d_gene: TRBD2
len: 15
j_gene: TRBJ2-1
v_gene: TRBV5-1
abundance: once
CDR3aa: CASSPGLAGGNEQFF
CDR3nt: TGCGCCAGCAGCCCGGGACTAGCGGGGGGCAACGAGCAGTTCTTC

d_gene: -
len: 13
j_gene: TRBJ2-7
v_gene: TRBV4-1
abundance: -
CDR3aa: CASSRADRYEQYF
CDR3nt: TGCGCCAGCAGCCGGGCAGACAGATACGAGCAGTACTTC

d_gene: -
len: 12
j_gene: TRBJ1-1
v_gene: TRBV29-1
abundance: -
CDR3aa: CSLRGIGTEAFF
CDR3nt: TGCAGCCTGAGGGGGATCGGCACTGAAGCTTTCTTT

d_gene: TRBD1
len: 18
j_gene: TRBJ1-5
v_gene: TRBV5-5
abundance: -
CDR3aa: CASSGTGTGPYSNQPQHF
CDR3nt: TGTGCCAGCAGCGGGACCGGGACAGGACCTTATAGCAATCAGCCCCAGCATTTT

d_gene: TRBD1
len: 15
j_gene: TRBJ1-6
v_gene: TRBV6-5
abundance: -
CDR3aa: CASSSGQGAYSPLHF
CDR3nt: TGTGCCAGCAGCTCGGGACAGGGGGCATATTCACCCCTCCACTTT